The T cell receptor beta chain described here comes from a study of T cells in Graves' hyperthyroidism and ophthalmopathy. Stable Graves' hyperthyroidism meant no ophthalmopathy progression within 18 months. This clonotype turned up a few times. The source material, RNA transcripts, was used to amplify TCR beta CDR3 regions. HTBI primers were the set used in a first-round RT-PCR of the TCR CDR3. TCRdb re-called the multiplex PCR reads with MiXCR, one entry per CDR3 protein. In the table there are approximately 400,000 distinct CDR3 sequences, 15% of which are singletons. The CDR3 sequence is 15 residues long. The germline V gene encodes CDR1 ENHRY and CDR2 SYGVKD. Trimming removed 6 bases at V and 0 bases at J, with 12 bases between.

This rearrangement joins TRBV10-3 to TRBJ1-3; a possible D gene is TRBD1 (5 bases). The specimen sequenced was blood. This TCR was sampled from a woman in her thirties with Graves' hyperthyroidism. In nucleotides, the CDR3 is TGTGCCATCAGACCCGGGGGGAGCTCTGGAAACACCATATATTTT. Translating gives CAIRPGGSSGNTIYF.